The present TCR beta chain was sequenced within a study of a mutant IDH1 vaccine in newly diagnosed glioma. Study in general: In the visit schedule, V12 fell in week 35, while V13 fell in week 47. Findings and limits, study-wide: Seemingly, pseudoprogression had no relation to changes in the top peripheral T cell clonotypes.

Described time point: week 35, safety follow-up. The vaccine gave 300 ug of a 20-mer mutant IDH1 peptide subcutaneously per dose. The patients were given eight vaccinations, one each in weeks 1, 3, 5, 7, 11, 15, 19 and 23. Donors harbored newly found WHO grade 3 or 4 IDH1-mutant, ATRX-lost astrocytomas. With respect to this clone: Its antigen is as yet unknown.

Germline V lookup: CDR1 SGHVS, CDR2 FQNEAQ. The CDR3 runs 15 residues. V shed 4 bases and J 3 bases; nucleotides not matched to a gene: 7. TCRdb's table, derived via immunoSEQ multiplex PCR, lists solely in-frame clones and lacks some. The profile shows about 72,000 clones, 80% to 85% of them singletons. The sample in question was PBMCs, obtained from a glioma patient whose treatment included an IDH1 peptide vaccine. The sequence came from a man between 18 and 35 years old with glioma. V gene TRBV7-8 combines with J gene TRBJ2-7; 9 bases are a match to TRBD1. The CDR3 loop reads CASSSLGTGIYEQYF. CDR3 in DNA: TGTGCCAGCAGCTCCTTGGGGACAGGGATCTACGAGCAGTACTTC.